This T cell receptor beta chain was sequenced for a study of T cell therapy after organ transplantation. In this sample, this clone turned up once. The antigen is unknown. Produced via immunoSEQ multiplex PCR; TCRdb's table is partial and in-frame only. The sample yields 40,000 to 60,000 clones, 85% to 95% seen once. Germline loops: CDR1 SGHAT, CDR2 FQNNGV. This CDR3 has 12 amino acids. The ends were cut back, 1 base at V and 7 bases at J, with 7 bases in the middle. The origin of this receptor is a human patient who had received a solid organ transplant and had CMV disease. V usage is TRBV11-2 and J usage is TRBJ1-1; D is unresolved. The sample here was CD8+ T cells from blood, taken before autologous CMV-specific T cell therapy. The CDR3 DNA sequence: TGTGCCAGCAGCTTAGGTCACCGTGAAGCTTTCTTT. Translating it yields CASSLGHREAFF.